This T cell receptor beta chain was retrieved from a study of beta chain features in type 1 diabetes. The study's findings and limits: HLA effects on TCRB rearrangement stayed unresolved here. There was a moderate but significant shortening of TCRB CDR3s in all four CD4+ subsets of Type 1 diabetes patients. Patients with type 1 diabetes showed fewer VDJ junction insertions and more deletions.

This CDR3 spans 14 amino acids. The trim removed 5 bases at V and 8 bases at J, leaving 7 bases unmatched. Germline CDR1 and CDR2: SGHTA and FQGNSA. A note on this clone: Antigen: not known.

Expressed TCRB transcripts were sequenced because the isolated RNA had all been reverse transcribed beforehand. The assay was immunoSEQ multiplex PCR, and TCRdb's table has in-frame clones only and misses some. This table holds about 340,000 clones, about a tenth found once. Sequenced: central memory CD4+ T cells from blood. The chain carries TRBV7-2 and TRBJ2-1; TRBD2 matches at 9 bases. This clonotype originated in a man in his thirties or forties with type 1 diabetes. The CDR3 loop is CASSRGGARDEQFF. The CDR3 region has the DNA TGTGCCAGCAGCCGCGGGGGGGCCAGGGATGAGCAGTTCTTC. Variable domain in full (rest from reference TRBV7-2 and TRBJ2-1): GAGVSQSPSNKVTEKGKDVELRCDPISGHTALYWYRQSLGQGLEFLIYFQGNSAPDKSGLPSDRFSAERTGGSVSTLTIQRTQQEDSAVYLCASSRGGARDEQFFGPGTRLTVL.